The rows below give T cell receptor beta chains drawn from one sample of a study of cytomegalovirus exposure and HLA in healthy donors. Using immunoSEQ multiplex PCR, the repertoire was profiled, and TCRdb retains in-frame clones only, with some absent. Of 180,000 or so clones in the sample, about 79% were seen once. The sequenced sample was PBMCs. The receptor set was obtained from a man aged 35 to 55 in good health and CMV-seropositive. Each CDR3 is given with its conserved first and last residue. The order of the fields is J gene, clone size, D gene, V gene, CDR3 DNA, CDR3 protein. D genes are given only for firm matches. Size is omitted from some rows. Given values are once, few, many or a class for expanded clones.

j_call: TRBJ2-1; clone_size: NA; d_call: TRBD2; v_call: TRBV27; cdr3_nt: TGTGCCAGCAGCCTCGGACTAGGTCATGAGCAGTTCTTC; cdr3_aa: CASSLGLGHEQFF
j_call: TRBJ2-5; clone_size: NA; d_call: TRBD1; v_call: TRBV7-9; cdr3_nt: TGTGCCAGCAGCGGGACAGGCGGAGAGACCCAGTACTTC; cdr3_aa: CASSGTGGETQYF
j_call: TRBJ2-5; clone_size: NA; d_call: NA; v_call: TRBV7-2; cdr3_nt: TGTGCCAGCAGCTTAGTCAGGGATGAGACCCAGTACTTC; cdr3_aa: CASSLVRDETQYF
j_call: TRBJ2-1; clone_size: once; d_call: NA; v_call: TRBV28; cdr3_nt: TGTGCCAGCAGAACCGGGTCCTCTATCAATGAGCAGTTCTTC; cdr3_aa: CASRTGSSINEQFF
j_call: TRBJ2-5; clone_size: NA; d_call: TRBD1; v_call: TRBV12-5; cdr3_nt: TGTGCTAGTGGTCTCGGACAGGTCGGCCAAGAGACCCAGTACTTC; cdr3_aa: CASGLGQVGQETQYF
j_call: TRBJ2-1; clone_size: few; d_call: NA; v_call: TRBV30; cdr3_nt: TGTGCCTGGAGTGGTTGGTGGGAGGCCTCCTACAATGAGCAGTTCTTC; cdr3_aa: CAWSGWWEASYNEQFF
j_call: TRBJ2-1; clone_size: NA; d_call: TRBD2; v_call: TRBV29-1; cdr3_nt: TGCAGCGCGACTAGCGGGATCTACAATGAGCAGTTCTTC; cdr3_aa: CSATSGIYNEQFF
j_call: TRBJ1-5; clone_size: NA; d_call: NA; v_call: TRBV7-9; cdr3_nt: TGTGCCAGCAGCGAGGGAGATCAGCCCCAGCATTTT; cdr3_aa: CASSEGDQPQHF
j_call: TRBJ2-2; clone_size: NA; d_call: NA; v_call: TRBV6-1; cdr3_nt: TGTGCCAGCAGTGAGACTCCTTCATCCGGGGAGCTGTTTTTT; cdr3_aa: CASSETPSSGELFF
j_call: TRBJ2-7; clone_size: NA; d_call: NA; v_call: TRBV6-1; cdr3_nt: TGTGCCAGCTGCGACTCCGCCTCCTACGAGCAGTACTTC; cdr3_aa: CASCDSASYEQYF
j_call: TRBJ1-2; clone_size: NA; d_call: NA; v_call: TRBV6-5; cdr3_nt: TGTGCCAGCAGTTACTCGGGGCTACAGGATAACTATGGCTACACCTTC; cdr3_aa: CASSYSGLQDNYGYTF
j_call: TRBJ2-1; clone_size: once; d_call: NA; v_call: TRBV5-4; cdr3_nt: TGTGCCAGCAGCTTGAGCACAGTAGACAATGAGCAGTTCTTC; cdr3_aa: CASSLSTVDNEQFF
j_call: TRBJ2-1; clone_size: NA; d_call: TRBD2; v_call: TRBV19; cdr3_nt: TGTGCCAGTAGTATAGATCTGGCTAGCGGGAGTTACAATGAGCAGTTCTTC; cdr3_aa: CASSIDLASGSYNEQFF
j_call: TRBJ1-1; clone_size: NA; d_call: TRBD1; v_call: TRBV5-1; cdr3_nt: TGCGCCAGCAGCTTCGTCCGGGACAGGGAGAACACTGAAGCTTTCTTT; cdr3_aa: CASSFVRDRENTEAFF
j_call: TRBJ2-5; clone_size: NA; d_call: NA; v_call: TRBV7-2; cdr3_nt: TGTGCCAGCAGCTTCTCGACGGTTAGGGGGGAGACCCAGTACTTC; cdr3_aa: CASSFSTVRGETQYF
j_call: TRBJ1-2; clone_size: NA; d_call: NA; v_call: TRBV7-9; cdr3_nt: TGTGCCAGCAGCTTGACGGCGGTCACTAACTATGGCTACACCTTC; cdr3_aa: CASSLTAVTNYGYTF
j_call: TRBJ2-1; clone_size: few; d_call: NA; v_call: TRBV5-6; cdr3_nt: TGTGCCAGCAGCTTGGTTAACAATGAGCAGTTCTTC; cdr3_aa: CASSLVNNEQFF
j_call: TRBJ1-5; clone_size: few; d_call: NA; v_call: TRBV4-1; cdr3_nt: TGCGCCAGCAGCCACGGGGATAGCAATCAGCCCCAGCATTTT; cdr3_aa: CASSHGDSNQPQHF